The next 2 T cell receptor beta chains were all read from a single sample in a study of cytomegalovirus exposure and HLA in healthy donors. The PCR made use of 60 Vbeta and 13 Jbeta primers. The table came from immunoSEQ multiplex PCR; TCRdb's copy has only in-frame clones and leaves some out. This sample's table has some 84,000 clones. Sequenced material: PBMCs. All receptors come from a man between 50 and 59 years old in good health and CMV-seronegative.

The rearrangement links TRBV5-1 to TRBJ1-2, with no clear D. Germline V lookup: CDR1 SGHRS, CDR2 YFSETQ. Trimming left V 0 bases short and J 4 bases short, with 13 bases between. The CDR3 extends over 15 amino acids. The CDR3 sequence is CASSLERVGSYGYTF. CDR3 DNA sequence: TGCGCCAGCAGCTTGGAGAGGGTGGGGAGCTATGGCTACACCTTC.

CDR3 bases: TGTGCCAGCTCAGTCGACAGTCAAGAGACCCAGTACTTC. It is translated as CASSVDSQETQYF. The chain uses TRBV18 and TRBJ2-5; tentatively, D is TRBD1 (5 bases). Germline-derived CDR1 and CDR2 are KGHSH and LQKENI. V gave up 5 bases and J gave up 2 bases, with 9 bases separating them. CDR3 size: 13 residues.